These T cell receptor beta chains were read from a single sample in a study of blood T cell repertoires in COVID-19. The table came from immunoSEQ multiplex PCR; TCRdb's copy has only in-frame clones and leaves some out. This sample has about 180,000 clones, with about 84% found just once. The source material was peripheral blood. The receptors originated from a human donor in a cohort sampled during active COVID-19. CDR3s include the opening cysteine and the closing phenylalanine or tryptophan. Fields, in order: J gene, D gene, clone size, V gene, CDR3 protein, CDR3 DNA. The D gene is left open where the match is weak. Clone size, where shown, is once, few, many, or a class for clones that have expanded.

J gene: TRBJ1-5
D gene: TRBD1
clone size: once
V gene: TRBV19
CDR3 protein: CASNVPGQGAVGNQPQHF
CDR3 DNA: TGTGCCAGTAATGTACCGGGACAGGGGGCAGTGGGCAATCAGCCCCAGCATTTT

J gene: TRBJ1-1
D gene: TRBD1
clone size: .
V gene: TRBV5-1
CDR3 protein: CASSLGEGAIGTEAFF
CDR3 DNA: TGCGCCAGCAGCTTGGGAGAGGGGGCAATTGGGACTGAAGCTTTCTTT

J gene: TRBJ2-2
D gene: TRBD1
clone size: .
V gene: TRBV6-4
CDR3 protein: CASSPGTGSNTGELFF
CDR3 DNA: TGTGCCAGCAGCCCCGGGACAGGGTCGAACACCGGGGAGCTGTTTTTT

J gene: TRBJ2-1
D gene: TRBD2
clone size: .
V gene: TRBV30
CDR3 protein: CAWSVRAGGHTEQFF
CDR3 DNA: TGTGCCTGGAGTGTCCGAGCGGGGGGGCACACTGAGCAGTTCTTC

J gene: TRBJ1-2
D gene: .
clone size: .
V gene: TRBV13
CDR3 protein: CASTPDSLNYGYTF
CDR3 DNA: TGTGCCAGCACCCCAGACAGCCTTAACTATGGCTACACCTTC

J gene: TRBJ1-1
D gene: TRBD1
clone size: .
V gene: TRBV30
CDR3 protein: CAWRAQGAGNTEAFF
CDR3 DNA: TGTGCCTGGAGAGCACAGGGGGCAGGGAACACTGAAGCTTTCTTT

J gene: TRBJ2-1
D gene: TRBD2
clone size: .
V gene: TRBV7-6
CDR3 protein: CASSLAREGDEQFF
CDR3 DNA: TGTGCCAGCAGCTTAGCCAGGGAGGGCGATGAGCAGTTCTTC

J gene: TRBJ2-5
D gene: TRBD1
clone size: .
V gene: TRBV5-1
CDR3 protein: CASTSGGGGTQYF
CDR3 DNA: TGCGCCAGCACTTCAGGGGGCGGCGGGACCCAGTACTTC

J gene: TRBJ1-4
D gene: .
clone size: .
V gene: TRBV7-9
CDR3 protein: CASSLDPHGLFF
CDR3 DNA: TGTGCCAGCAGCTTAGACCCCCACGGACTGTTTTTT

J gene: TRBJ2-1
D gene: .
clone size: .
V gene: TRBV27
CDR3 protein: CASSLSAGEQFF
CDR3 DNA: TGTGCCAGCAGTTTATCGGCGGGGGAGCAGTTCTTC

J gene: TRBJ2-7
D gene: TRBD2
clone size: .
V gene: TRBV3-1/TRBV3-2
CDR3 protein: CASSQVSGGAYEQYF
CDR3 DNA: TGTGCCAGCAGCCAAGTCAGCGGGGGGGCCTACGAGCAGTACTTC

J gene: TRBJ2-1
D gene: .
clone size: .
V gene: TRBV7-7
CDR3 protein: CASSLGRGRGNEQFF
CDR3 DNA: TGTGCTAGCAGCTTAGGGCGGGGTCGTGGCAATGAGCAGTTCTTC

J gene: TRBJ2-1
D gene: TRBD2
clone size: .
V gene: TRBV5-1
CDR3 protein: CASSTTSGGPGEQFF
CDR3 DNA: TGCGCCAGCAGCACGACTAGCGGGGGGCCTGGGGAGCAGTTCTTC

J gene: TRBJ2-1
D gene: TRBD1
clone size: once
V gene: TRBV5-1
CDR3 protein: CASSLSPGTGNEQFF
CDR3 DNA: TGCGCCAGCAGCTTAAGTCCCGGGACAGGGAATGAGCAGTTCTTC

J gene: TRBJ2-1
D gene: TRBD1
clone size: .
V gene: TRBV9
CDR3 protein: CASSDRDRIYNEQFF
CDR3 DNA: TGTGCCAGCAGCGACCGGGACAGGATTTACAATGAGCAGTTCTTC

J gene: TRBJ1-5
D gene: .
clone size: .
V gene: TRBV19
CDR3 protein: CASSTIQGLEGQPQHF
CDR3 DNA: TGTGCCAGTAGCACTATACAGGGCCTCGAGGGTCAGCCCCAGCATTTT

J gene: TRBJ2-6
D gene: TRBD1
clone size: .
V gene: TRBV9
CDR3 protein: CASAFDREGSGANVLTF
CDR3 DNA: TGTGCCAGCGCATTCGACAGGGAAGGCTCTGGGGCCAACGTCCTGACTTTC

J gene: TRBJ1-2
D gene: .
clone size: .
V gene: TRBV7-2
CDR3 protein: CASSLEGADYGYTF
CDR3 DNA: TGTGCCAGCAGCTTAGAAGGGGCGGACTATGGCTACACCTTC

J gene: TRBJ1-5
D gene: .
clone size: .
V gene: TRBV5-1
CDR3 protein: CASSFAPGLQPQHF
CDR3 DNA: TGCGCCAGCAGCTTCGCACCAGGCCTTCAGCCCCAGCATTTT

J gene: TRBJ2-7
D gene: TRBD1
clone size: .
V gene: TRBV4-1
CDR3 protein: CASSQDRATPSYEQYF
CDR3 DNA: TGCGCCAGCAGCCAGGACAGGGCAACTCCCTCCTACGAGCAGTACTTC

J gene: TRBJ2-3
D gene: TRBD2
clone size: .
V gene: TRBV7-8
CDR3 protein: CASSLVGLAGGQGAQYF
CDR3 DNA: TGTGCCAGCAGCTTAGTGGGGCTAGCGGGGGGGCAAGGTGCGCAGTATTTT

J gene: TRBJ1-4
D gene: TRBD1
clone size: .
V gene: TRBV2
CDR3 protein: CASSEAAVRGNEKLFF
CDR3 DNA: TGTGCCAGCAGTGAAGCGGCTGTCAGGGGGAATGAAAAACTGTTTTTT